The next 12 T cell receptor beta chains were all read from a single sample in a study of blood T cell repertoires in COVID-19. Sequencing used immunoSEQ multiplex PCR; TCRdb keeps in-frame clones, though not all of them. This table has hundreds of thousands of clones, over 75% appearing once. The sequencing input was PBMCs or T cells enriched from blood (not recorded which). These receptors came from a man in his forties who had recovered from COVID-19.

This clone was detected only a few times. The chain joins TRBV19 to TRBJ1-2; unclear D gene. CDR1 LNHDA and CDR2 SQIVND come from the germline V gene (reference sequence). With 5 bases removed from V and 2 bases from J, the gap between germline ends came to 18 bases. This CDR3 has 16 amino acids. CDR3 nucleotide sequence: TGTGCCAGTAGTCCTACCCGGTACCCCGGGAACTATGGCTACACCTTC. It encodes CASSPTRYPGNYGYTF.

The J gene is TRBJ1-6, the V gene TRBV27; the D gene is possibly TRBD1 (6 bases). The CDR3 spans 16 residues. V was trimmed by 5 bases and J by 3 bases, leaving 14 bases between them. Per germline, CDR1 MNHEY and CDR2 SMNVEV (reference sequence). The CDR3: CASSTSTDSYNSPLHF. CDR3 coding DNA: TGTGCCAGCAGTACCAGCACGGACAGCTATAATTCACCCCTCCACTTT.

The CDR3, as DNA: TGTGCCAGCACCCTAGGCAGCAATCAGCCCCAGCATTTT. Residues: CASTLGSNQPQHF. The gene calls are TRBV5-8 and TRBJ1-5; D is undetermined. V was trimmed by 6 bases and J by 1 base, leaving 8 bases between them. Germline assignment: CDR1 SGHTS and CDR2 YDEGEE. The CDR3 spans 13 residues.

In DNA form, the CDR3 reads TGTGCCAGCAAGCGGCTTAGGGGGTTAGCCTACGAGCAGTACTTC. Translated: CASKRLRGLAYEQYF. This chain links TRBV27 with TRBJ2-7, with D tentatively TRBD1 (6 bases). In germline, CDR1 is MNHEY, CDR2 SMNVEV (reference sequence). V gave up 7 bases and J gave up 2 bases, with 18 bases separating them. This CDR3 is built from 15 residues.

The chain recombines TRBV7-9 with TRBJ1-1, with 7 positions matching TRBD1. Germline CDR1 SEHNR, CDR2 FQNEAQ (reference sequence). The V and J ends lost 5 bases and 3 bases, in that order; junction bases with no gene match: 9. CDR3 length: 15 amino acids. The CDR3 nucleotides read TGTGCCAGCAGCCCCTGGGTAGGGGGCCACACTGAAGCTTTCTTT. Translating gives CASSPWVGGHTEAFF.

The J gene is TRBJ1-1, the V gene TRBV20-1; D unclear. Germline-derived CDR1 and CDR2 are DFQATT and SNEGSKA (reference sequence). Trimming cost V 3 bases and J 4 bases, with 15 bases left between them. The CDR3 is made up of 14 amino acids. As DNA, the CDR3 is TGCAGTGCTAGTGGTCCCCGGGGTGGCACTGAAGCTTTCTTT. It is translated as CSASGPRGGTEAFF.

The chain carries TRBV18 and TRBJ2-1; 9 nucleotides line up with TRBD1. The CDR3 totals 16 residues. The junction had 8 bases not matched to a gene; V was cut back by 2 bases and J by 6 bases. CDR1 and CDR2 from the germline V gene are KGHSH and LQKENI. The CDR3 region is CASSPIEGQGGNEQFF. CDR3 bases: TGTGCCAGCTCACCAATAGAGGGACAGGGTGGCAATGAGCAGTTCTTC.

CDR3 loop: CASSVGSGRTDTQYF. The CDR3 coding sequence is TGTGCCAGCAGCGTAGGGTCAGGGCGCACAGATACGCAGTATTTT. The J gene is TRBJ2-3, the V gene TRBV9, with D maybe TRBD1 (5 bases). Germline-derived CDR1 and CDR2 are SGDLS and YYNGEE. The CDR3 runs 15 residues. Trimming took off 0 bases at V and 1 base at J, with 9 bases between the two ends.

The V and J genes are TRBV6-4 and TRBJ1-2; 8 nucleotides match TRBD1. CDR1 and CDR2 from the germline V gene are MRHNA and SNTAGT. The V gene end was trimmed by 6 bases and the J gene end by 8 bases; junction bases not matched to a gene: 11. The CDR3 spans 14 residues. In DNA form, the CDR3 reads TGTGCCAGCAGACGCGACAGGGGCGCGGAAGGCTACACCTTC. This sequence encodes CASRRDRGAEGYTF.

The J gene is TRBJ2-7, the V gene TRBV9, with no clear D. Germline CDR1 reads SGDLS; CDR2 reads YYNGEE. This CDR3 is built from 14 residues. V was shortened by 0 bases and J by 6 bases, with 13 bases between the two germline ends. The CDR3 reads CASSVVPGTAEQYF. Here the CDR3 DNA reads TGTGCCAGCAGCGTAGTTCCGGGTACGGCCGAGCAGTACTTC.

The CDR3 DNA sequence: TGTGCCAGCAAAGCCGGGGTTGCCGGGGAGCTGTTTTTT. This translates into CASKAGVAGELFF. The chain carries TRBV11-1 and TRBJ2-2; the D gene is possibly TRBD2 (5 bases). The germline V gene has CDR1 SGHAT and CDR2 FQDESV (reference sequence). Trimming took 7 bases from V and 6 from J, leaving 12 bases between them. This CDR3 is built from 13 residues. The whole variable domain, filled in from reference TRBV11-1 and TRBJ2-2, reads EAEVAQSPRYKITEKSQAVAFWCDPISGHATLYWYRQILGQGPELLVQFQDESVVDDSQLPKDRFSAERLKGVDSTLKIQPAELGDSAMYLCASKAGVAGELFFGEGSRLTVL.

The V gene is TRBV2, the J gene TRBJ1-1; 9 bases line up with TRBD1. The germline V gene encodes CDR1 SNHLY and CDR2 FYNNEI. The CDR3 has 13 amino acids. The junction had 9 bases not matched to a gene; V was cut back by 5 bases and J by 11 bases. The CDR3 is CASSKGQGTGAFF. CDR3 sequence (DNA): TGTGCCAGCAGTAAGGGACAGGGAACTGGGGCTTTCTTT.